A selection of T cell receptor beta chains follows, all from one sample in a study of blood T cell repertoires in COVID-19. TCRdb keeps only in-frame clones here, not all; method: immunoSEQ multiplex PCR. The sample consists of 300,000 to 350,000 clones, 80% to 90% of them appearing once. The material sequenced was PBMCs or T cells enriched from blood (not recorded which). Every receptor here comes from a woman aged 35 to 49 with acute COVID-19. Both conserved end residues are part of each CDR3. D genes are given only for firm matches. The size entry is marked missing in some rows and otherwise reads once, few, many or a size class.

d_call: TRBD1; j_call: TRBJ1-4; clone_size: once; cdr3_length: 15; v_call: TRBV5-1; cdr3_aa: CASSPGGYNGEKLFF; cdr3_nt: TGCGCCAGCAGCCCAGGGGGTTATAACGGCGAAAAACTGTTTTTT
d_call: .; j_call: TRBJ1-2; clone_size: .; cdr3_length: 15; v_call: TRBV3-1/TRBV3-2; cdr3_aa: CASSQGIQTSYGYTF; cdr3_nt: TGTGCCAGCAGCCAAGGAATACAGACCAGCTATGGCTACACCTTC
d_call: TRBD1; j_call: TRBJ2-7; clone_size: .; cdr3_length: 17; v_call: TRBV4-1; cdr3_aa: CASSQKNLGTGSYEQYF; cdr3_nt: TGCGCCAGCAGCCAAAAGAATCTAGGGACAGGGTCCTACGAGCAGTACTTC
d_call: TRBD1; j_call: TRBJ1-2; clone_size: .; cdr3_length: 15; v_call: TRBV19; cdr3_aa: CASSWTGENVYGYTF; cdr3_nt: TGTGCCAGTAGTTGGACAGGAGAAAATGTCTATGGCTACACCTTC
d_call: TRBD1; j_call: TRBJ1-2; clone_size: .; cdr3_length: 16; v_call: TRBV4-1; cdr3_aa: CASSQGGDRDNYGYTF; cdr3_nt: TGCGCCAGCAGCCAAGGAGGGGACAGGGACAACTATGGCTACACCTTC
d_call: TRBD1; j_call: TRBJ1-3; clone_size: once; cdr3_length: 15; v_call: TRBV6-5; cdr3_aa: CASSPRTGGGNTIYF; cdr3_nt: TGTGCCAGCAGTCCAAGGACAGGGGGTGGAAACACCATATATTTT
d_call: .; j_call: TRBJ2-6; clone_size: few; cdr3_length: 20; v_call: TRBV28; cdr3_aa: CASSSLPNRGLNSGANVLTF; cdr3_nt: TGTGCCAGCAGTTCCCTACCGAACCGGGGGTTGAACTCTGGGGCCAACGTCCTGACTTTC
d_call: .; j_call: TRBJ1-1; clone_size: .; cdr3_length: 13; v_call: TRBV6-5; cdr3_aa: CASSRGVGTEAFF; cdr3_nt: TGTGCCAGCTCTCGGGGGGTGGGCACTGAAGCTTTCTTT
d_call: TRBD1; j_call: TRBJ2-3; clone_size: .; cdr3_length: 18; v_call: TRBV28; cdr3_aa: CASSHDRDPITSTDTQYF; cdr3_nt: TGTGCCAGCAGTCACGACAGGGACCCAATTACTAGCACAGATACGCAGTATTTT
d_call: .; j_call: TRBJ1-5; clone_size: .; cdr3_length: 13; v_call: TRBV15; cdr3_aa: CATSDRRGQPQHF; cdr3_nt: TGTGCCACCAGCGACCGAAGAGGTCAGCCCCAGCATTTT
d_call: .; j_call: TRBJ1-3; clone_size: .; cdr3_length: 14; v_call: TRBV6-5; cdr3_aa: CASILTGYGNTIYF; cdr3_nt: TGTGCCAGCATTCTCACAGGGTATGGAAACACCATATATTTT
d_call: TRBD1; j_call: TRBJ1-5; clone_size: .; cdr3_length: 14; v_call: TRBV15; cdr3_aa: CATSTDRQNQPQHF; cdr3_nt: TGTGCCACCAGCACGGACAGGCAAAATCAGCCCCAGCATTTT
d_call: .; j_call: TRBJ1-3; clone_size: .; cdr3_length: 14; v_call: TRBV20-1; cdr3_aa: CSASQGISGNTIYF; cdr3_nt: TGCAGTGCTAGTCAGGGCATCTCTGGAAACACCATATATTTT
d_call: .; j_call: TRBJ2-4; clone_size: .; cdr3_length: 13; v_call: TRBV19; cdr3_aa: CASRRGAKNIQYF; cdr3_nt: TGTGCCAGTAGGAGAGGGGCCAAAAACATTCAGTACTTC
d_call: TRBD1; j_call: TRBJ2-1; clone_size: .; cdr3_length: 16; v_call: TRBV24-1; cdr3_aa: CATSDTGTGGNNEQFF; cdr3_nt: TGTGCCACCAGTGACACCGGGACAGGGGGGAACAATGAGCAGTTCTTC
d_call: TRBD1; j_call: TRBJ1-2; clone_size: .; cdr3_length: 14; v_call: TRBV5-1; cdr3_aa: CASRPGTASYGYTF; cdr3_nt: TGCGCCAGCAGACCAGGGACAGCTAGCTATGGCTACACCTTC
d_call: .; j_call: TRBJ1-5; clone_size: .; cdr3_length: 16; v_call: TRBV6-2/TRBV6-3; cdr3_aa: CASSYVRATSNQPQHF; cdr3_nt: TGTGCCAGCAGTTACGTGAGGGCCACTAGCAATCAGCCCCAGCATTTT
d_call: TRBD2; j_call: TRBJ2-1; clone_size: .; cdr3_length: 17; v_call: TRBV3-1/TRBV3-2; cdr3_aa: CASSQVYFLAGGNEQFF; cdr3_nt: TGTGCCAGCAGCCAAGTCTATTTTCTAGCGGGAGGGAATGAGCAGTTCTTC
d_call: TRBD1; j_call: TRBJ1-2; clone_size: once; cdr3_length: 13; v_call: TRBV5-4; cdr3_aa: CASSGTEYYGYTF; cdr3_nt: TGTGCCAGCAGTGGGACAGAGTACTATGGCTACACCTTC
d_call: TRBD1; j_call: TRBJ1-5; clone_size: .; cdr3_length: 15; v_call: TRBV2; cdr3_aa: CASDSDREGNQPQHF; cdr3_nt: TGTGCCAGCGACTCGGACAGGGAGGGCAATCAGCCCCAGCATTTT
d_call: TRBD1; j_call: TRBJ2-7; clone_size: once; cdr3_length: 15; v_call: TRBV18; cdr3_aa: CASSRLGQGVYEQYF; cdr3_nt: TGTGCCAGCTCACGACTGGGGCAGGGGGTCTACGAGCAGTACTTC
d_call: TRBD1; j_call: TRBJ1-4; clone_size: few; cdr3_length: 15; v_call: TRBV5-1; cdr3_aa: CASSPLTGVNEKLFF; cdr3_nt: TGCGCCAGCAGCCCGCTGACAGGGGTAAATGAAAAACTGTTTTTT
d_call: .; j_call: TRBJ2-5; clone_size: .; cdr3_length: 16; v_call: TRBV15; cdr3_aa: CATSRDLVKGEETQYF; cdr3_nt: TGTGCCACCAGCAGAGATCTTGTAAAGGGGGAGGAGACCCAGTACTTC
d_call: TRBD1; j_call: TRBJ2-1; clone_size: .; cdr3_length: 12; v_call: TRBV6-5; cdr3_aa: CASSQQGNEQFF; cdr3_nt: TGTGCCAGCAGTCAACAGGGGAATGAGCAGTTCTTC
d_call: TRBD1; j_call: TRBJ1-6; clone_size: .; cdr3_length: 15; v_call: TRBV7-2; cdr3_aa: CASSFRDRVFSPLHF; cdr3_nt: TGTGCCAGCAGCTTTCGGGACAGGGTCTTTTCACCCCTCCACTTT
d_call: TRBD2; j_call: TRBJ2-5; clone_size: once; cdr3_length: 16; v_call: TRBV5-4; cdr3_aa: CASSPGPDGGVETQYF; cdr3_nt: TGTGCCAGCAGCCCAGGCCCGGACGGGGGGGTGGAGACCCAGTACTTC
d_call: .; j_call: TRBJ1-5; clone_size: once; cdr3_length: 12; v_call: TRBV27; cdr3_aa: CASSLGGQPQHF; cdr3_nt: TGTGCCAGCAGTTTAGGAGGTCAGCCCCAGCATTTT
d_call: .; j_call: TRBJ2-7; clone_size: .; cdr3_length: 11; v_call: TRBV7-2; cdr3_aa: CATGEYYEQYF; cdr3_nt: TGTGCCACAGGCGAATATTACGAGCAGTACTTC
d_call: TRBD1; j_call: TRBJ2-7; clone_size: .; cdr3_length: 17; v_call: TRBV7-2; cdr3_aa: CASSRGRGTGNSYEQYF; cdr3_nt: TGTGCCAGCAGCCGGGGCAGGGGGACAGGGAATTCCTACGAGCAGTACTTC
d_call: .; j_call: TRBJ2-3; clone_size: once; cdr3_length: 15; v_call: TRBV7-2; cdr3_aa: CASSLAGTSTDTQYF; cdr3_nt: TGTGCCAGCAGCTTAGCAGGCACTAGTACAGATACGCAGTATTTT
d_call: .; j_call: TRBJ1-4; clone_size: .; cdr3_length: 14; v_call: TRBV18; cdr3_aa: CASSFGSTNEKLFF; cdr3_nt: TGTGCCAGCTCGTTCGGGAGCACTAATGAAAAACTGTTTTTT
d_call: TRBD1; j_call: TRBJ1-2; clone_size: .; cdr3_length: 13; v_call: TRBV6-5; cdr3_aa: CASSYMTGYGYTF; cdr3_nt: TGTGCCAGCAGTTACATGACAGGGTACGGCTACACCTTC
d_call: TRBD1; j_call: TRBJ1-5; clone_size: .; cdr3_length: 14; v_call: TRBV5-1; cdr3_aa: CASSSGTANQPQHF; cdr3_nt: TGCGCCAGCAGCTCCGGGACAGCGAATCAGCCCCAGCATTTT
d_call: .; j_call: TRBJ2-2; clone_size: .; cdr3_length: 14; v_call: TRBV5-1; cdr3_aa: CASSRAGDTGELFF; cdr3_nt: TGCGCCAGCAGTAGGGCAGGGGACACCGGGGAGCTGTTTTTT
d_call: .; j_call: TRBJ2-5; clone_size: .; cdr3_length: 13; v_call: TRBV15; cdr3_aa: CATSLGHIETQYF; cdr3_nt: TGTGCCACCAGCCTAGGACATATAGAGACCCAGTACTTC
d_call: TRBD1; j_call: TRBJ2-5; clone_size: .; cdr3_length: 15; v_call: TRBV5-6; cdr3_aa: CASSSGQAIQETQYF; cdr3_nt: TGTGCCAGCAGCTCAGGACAGGCGATCCAAGAGACCCAGTACTTC
d_call: .; j_call: TRBJ2-7; clone_size: few; cdr3_length: 14; v_call: TRBV4-1; cdr3_aa: CASSQGAGRNEQYF; cdr3_nt: TGCGCCAGCAGCCAAGGAGCAGGTAGGAACGAGCAGTACTTC
d_call: TRBD2; j_call: TRBJ2-3; clone_size: .; cdr3_length: 14; v_call: TRBV9; cdr3_aa: CASSRLAVTDTQYF; cdr3_nt: TGTGCCAGCAGCCGACTAGCGGTAACAGATACGCAGTATTTT
d_call: .; j_call: TRBJ1-5; clone_size: .; cdr3_length: 15; v_call: TRBV6-5; cdr3_aa: CASSYSVGNNQPQHF; cdr3_nt: TGTGCCAGCAGTTACTCGGTCGGGAACAATCAGCCCCAGCATTTT
d_call: .; j_call: TRBJ1-1; clone_size: .; cdr3_length: 15; v_call: TRBV5-1; cdr3_aa: CASSLNLQANTEAFF; cdr3_nt: TGCGCCAGCAGCTTGAACCTCCAGGCGAACACTGAAGCTTTCTTT
d_call: .; j_call: TRBJ1-5; clone_size: .; cdr3_length: 17; v_call: TRBV2; cdr3_aa: CASSVMGGNLGNQPQHF; cdr3_nt: TGTGCCAGCAGTGTAATGGGGGGAAATTTGGGCAATCAGCCCCAGCATTTT
d_call: .; j_call: TRBJ1-1; clone_size: .; cdr3_length: 16; v_call: TRBV15; cdr3_aa: CATSRVVVARVSEAFF; cdr3_nt: TGTGCCACCAGCAGAGTGGTAGTAGCCAGGGTCTCTGAAGCTTTCTTT
d_call: TRBD1; j_call: TRBJ1-1; clone_size: .; cdr3_length: 14; v_call: TRBV5-1; cdr3_aa: CASSSTGTNTEAFF; cdr3_nt: TGCGCCAGCAGCTCGACAGGGACGAACACTGAAGCTTTCTTT
d_call: TRBD2; j_call: TRBJ2-1; clone_size: .; cdr3_length: 17; v_call: TRBV28; cdr3_aa: CASRGWSGSFSYNEQFF; cdr3_nt: TGTGCCAGCCGGGGGTGGAGCGGGAGTTTTTCCTACAATGAGCAGTTCTTC
d_call: .; j_call: TRBJ1-6; clone_size: .; cdr3_length: 14; v_call: TRBV7-8; cdr3_aa: CASTLAHSNSPLHF; cdr3_nt: TGTGCCAGCACCCTCGCCCACAGTAATTCACCCCTCCACTTT
d_call: .; j_call: TRBJ1-3; clone_size: .; cdr3_length: 13; v_call: TRBV19; cdr3_aa: CASKGFAGNTIYF; cdr3_nt: TGTGCCAGTAAGGGGTTTGCTGGAAACACCATATATTTT
d_call: .; j_call: TRBJ2-2; clone_size: .; cdr3_length: 17; v_call: TRBV7-2; cdr3_aa: CASSLGRGRGNTGELFF; cdr3_nt: TGTGCCAGCAGCTTAGGGAGGGGGCGGGGGAACACCGGGGAGCTGTTTTTT
d_call: .; j_call: TRBJ1-6; clone_size: few; cdr3_length: 12; v_call: TRBV18; cdr3_aa: CASSPPRSPLHF; cdr3_nt: TGTGCCAGCTCACCACCGCGTTCACCCCTCCACTTT
d_call: .; j_call: TRBJ1-1; clone_size: .; cdr3_length: 15; v_call: TRBV7-8; cdr3_aa: CASSLASGLDTEAFF; cdr3_nt: TGTGCCAGCAGCTTAGCGTCGGGTTTGGACACTGAAGCTTTCTTT
d_call: TRBD1; j_call: TRBJ2-7; clone_size: once; cdr3_length: 14; v_call: TRBV5-6; cdr3_aa: CASSLNRGYYEQYF; cdr3_nt: TGTGCCAGCAGCCTTAACAGGGGGTACTACGAGCAGTACTTC
d_call: TRBD1; j_call: TRBJ2-7; clone_size: .; cdr3_length: 18; v_call: TRBV5-1; cdr3_aa: CASSLGDRAGISSYEQYF; cdr3_nt: TGCGCCAGCAGCTTGGGGGACAGGGCGGGAATAAGCTCCTACGAGCAGTACTTC
d_call: .; j_call: TRBJ2-3; clone_size: few; cdr3_length: 17; v_call: TRBV7-9; cdr3_aa: CASSPFPFLQSTDTQYF; cdr3_nt: TGTGCCAGCAGCCCCTTCCCCTTCCTGCAGTCCACAGATACGCAGTATTTT
d_call: TRBD2; j_call: TRBJ2-2; clone_size: .; cdr3_length: 16; v_call: TRBV5-4; cdr3_aa: CASSLGAGARTGELFF; cdr3_nt: TGTGCCAGCAGCTTGGGAGCGGGGGCGCGCACCGGGGAGCTGTTTTTT